Below, 7 T cell receptor beta chains from the same sample are listed, as sequenced in a study of cytomegalovirus exposure and HLA in healthy donors. The study ran its PCR with 60 Vbeta and 13 Jbeta primers. Sequencing was performed with immunoSEQ multiplex PCR; in TCRdb, only in-frame clones are kept and a portion is missing. In the table there are roughly 140,000 clones, around 60% of which are singletons. The sample consisted of PBMCs. All receptors derive from a woman aged 60 to 75 in good health and CMV-seropositive.

The CDR3 region is CASSLPGLSGNTIYF. In DNA form, the CDR3 reads TGTGCCAGCAGCTTGCCAGGGCTCTCTGGAAACACCATATATTTT. The chain is built from TRBV7-9 and TRBJ1-3; D is perhaps TRBD1 (5 bases). CDR1 SEHNR and CDR2 FQNEAQ come from the germline V gene (reference sequence). Trimming took 3 bases from V and 0 from J, leaving 9 bases between them. The CDR3 is 15 amino acids.

This clone was counted a few times. The rearrangement links TRBV4-2 to TRBJ2-2; the D is unclear. This CDR3 is built from 15 residues. Germline V gives CDR1 LGHNA, CDR2 YNFKEQ. V lost 1 base and J lost 7, with 13 bases in between. The CDR3 DNA reads TGTGCCAGCAGCCAAGGGCTAGTTGTCGACGGGGAGCTGTTTTTT. Residues: CASSQGLVVDGELFF.

This clone turned up a few times. The chain joins TRBV27 to TRBJ2-1; 13 bases agree with TRBD2. The ends lost 2 bases at V and 10 bases at J; junction bases unmatched: 17. CDR1 is MNHEY, CDR2 SMNVEV, per germline (reference sequence). CDR3 length equals 19 residues. CDR3 bases: TGTGCCAGCAGTTTAAGAACTAGCGGGAGGGCCGAAACGGCATGGGAGCAGTTCTTC. Translating gives CASSLRTSGRAETAWEQFF.

This clone was observed a single time. The chain couples TRBV5-1 to TRBJ2-4, with TRBD2 as a possible D gene (5 bases). The CDR3 loop spans 15 amino acids. V was pared by 4 bases and J by 3 bases, with 14 bases between. In germline, CDR1 is SGHRS, CDR2 YFSETQ. Here the CDR3 reads CASSPTRGNKNIQYF. DNA of the CDR3: TGCGCCAGCAGCCCGACTCGGGGAAACAAAAACATTCAGTACTTC.

This chain joins TRBV5-1 and TRBJ2-1; 12 bases line up with TRBD2. The germline gives CDR1 SGHRS, CDR2 YFSETQ. The CDR3 consists of 14 residues. The junction had 3 bases not matched to a gene; V was cut back by 7 bases and J by 4 bases. Written as DNA, the CDR3 is TGCGCCAGCTCCGGACTAGCGGGGTACAATGAGCAGTTCTTC. This translates into CASSGLAGYNEQFF.

This clone was counted between two and nine times. This chain connects TRBV5-6 to TRBJ1-1; D perhaps matches TRBD1 (6 bases). CDR1 is SGHDT and CDR2 is YYEEEE in the germline V gene. This CDR3 spans 11 amino acids. The V and J ends lost 7 bases and 6 bases respectively, with 10 bases between them. The CDR3 sequence is CASGEGAEAFF. CDR3 DNA sequence: TGTGCCAGCGGAGAGGGGGCTGAAGCTTTCTTT.

The V gene is TRBV29-1, the J gene TRBJ1-5, with 7 bases aligning to TRBD1. Germline assignment: CDR1 SQVTM and CDR2 ANQGSEA. CDR3 length: 13 amino acids. The chain's CDR3 is CRLPTGRNQPQHF. CDR3 DNA: TGCAGATTGCCGACAGGGAGGAATCAGCCCCAGCATTTT.